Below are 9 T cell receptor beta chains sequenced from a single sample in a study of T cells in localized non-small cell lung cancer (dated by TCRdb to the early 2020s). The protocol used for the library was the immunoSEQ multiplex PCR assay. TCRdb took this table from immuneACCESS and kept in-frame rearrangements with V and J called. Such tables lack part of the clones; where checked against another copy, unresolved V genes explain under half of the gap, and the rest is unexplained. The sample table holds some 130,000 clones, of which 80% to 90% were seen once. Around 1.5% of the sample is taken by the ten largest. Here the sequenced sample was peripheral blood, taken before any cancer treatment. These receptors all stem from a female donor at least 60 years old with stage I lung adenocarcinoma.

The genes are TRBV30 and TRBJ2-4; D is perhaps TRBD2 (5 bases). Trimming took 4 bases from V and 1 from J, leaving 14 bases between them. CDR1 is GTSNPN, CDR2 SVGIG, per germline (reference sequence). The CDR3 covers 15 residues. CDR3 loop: CAWNRGSFAKNIQYF. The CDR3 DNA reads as TGTGCCTGGAACCGAGGGAGCTTCGCCAAAAACATTCAGTACTTC.

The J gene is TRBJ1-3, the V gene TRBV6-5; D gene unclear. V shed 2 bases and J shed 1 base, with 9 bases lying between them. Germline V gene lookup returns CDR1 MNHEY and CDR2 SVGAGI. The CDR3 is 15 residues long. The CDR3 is CASSYHSSSGNTIYF. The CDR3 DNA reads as TGTGCCAGCAGTTACCACAGCTCTTCTGGAAACACCATATATTTT.

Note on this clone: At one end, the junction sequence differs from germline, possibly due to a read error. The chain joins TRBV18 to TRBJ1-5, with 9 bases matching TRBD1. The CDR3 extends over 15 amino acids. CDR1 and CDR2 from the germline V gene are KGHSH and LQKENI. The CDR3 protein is CASSPRGQGDQPQHF. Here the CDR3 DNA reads TGTGCCAGCTCGCCACGGGGACAGGGAGATCAGCCCCAGCATTTT.

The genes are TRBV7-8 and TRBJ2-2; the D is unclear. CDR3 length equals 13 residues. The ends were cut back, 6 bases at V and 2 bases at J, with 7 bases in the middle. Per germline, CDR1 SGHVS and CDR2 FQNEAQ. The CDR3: CASRASNTGELFF. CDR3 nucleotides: TGTGCCAGCAGGGCTAGTAACACCGGGGAGCTGTTTTTT.

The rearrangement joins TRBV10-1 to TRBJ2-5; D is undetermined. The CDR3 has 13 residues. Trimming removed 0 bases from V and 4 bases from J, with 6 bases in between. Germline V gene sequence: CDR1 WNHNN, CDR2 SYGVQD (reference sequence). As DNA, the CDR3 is TGCGCCAGCAGTGAGTCGCCGCGAGAGACCCAGTACTTC. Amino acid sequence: CASSESPRETQYF.

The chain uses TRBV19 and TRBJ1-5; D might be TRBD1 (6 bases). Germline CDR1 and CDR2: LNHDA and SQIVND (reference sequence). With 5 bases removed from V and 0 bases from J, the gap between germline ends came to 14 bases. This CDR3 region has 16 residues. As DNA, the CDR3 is TGTGCCAGTAGTCCCGGCAGGGGCAATAGCAATCAGCCCCAGCATTTT. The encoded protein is CASSPGRGNSNQPQHF.

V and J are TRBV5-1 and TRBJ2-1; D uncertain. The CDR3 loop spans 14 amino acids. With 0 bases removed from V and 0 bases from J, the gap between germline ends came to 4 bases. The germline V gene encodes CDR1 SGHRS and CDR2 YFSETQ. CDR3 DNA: TGCGCCAGCAGCTTGGACAACTCCTACAATGAGCAGTTCTTC. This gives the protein CASSLDNSYNEQFF.

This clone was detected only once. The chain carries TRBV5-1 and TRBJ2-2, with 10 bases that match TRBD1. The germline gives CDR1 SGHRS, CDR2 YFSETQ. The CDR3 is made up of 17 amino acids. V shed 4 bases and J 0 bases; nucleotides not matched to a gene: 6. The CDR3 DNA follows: TGCGCCAGCAGCAGAACCGGGACAGGGGCGAACACCGGGGAGCTGTTTTTT. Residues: CASSRTGTGANTGELFF.

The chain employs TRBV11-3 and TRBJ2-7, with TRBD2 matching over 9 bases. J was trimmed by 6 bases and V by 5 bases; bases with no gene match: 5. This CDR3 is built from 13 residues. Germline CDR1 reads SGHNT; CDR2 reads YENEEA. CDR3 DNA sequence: TGTGCCAGCAGCCGTAGCGGGAGTGGCGAGCAGTACTTC. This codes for CASSRSGSGEQYF.